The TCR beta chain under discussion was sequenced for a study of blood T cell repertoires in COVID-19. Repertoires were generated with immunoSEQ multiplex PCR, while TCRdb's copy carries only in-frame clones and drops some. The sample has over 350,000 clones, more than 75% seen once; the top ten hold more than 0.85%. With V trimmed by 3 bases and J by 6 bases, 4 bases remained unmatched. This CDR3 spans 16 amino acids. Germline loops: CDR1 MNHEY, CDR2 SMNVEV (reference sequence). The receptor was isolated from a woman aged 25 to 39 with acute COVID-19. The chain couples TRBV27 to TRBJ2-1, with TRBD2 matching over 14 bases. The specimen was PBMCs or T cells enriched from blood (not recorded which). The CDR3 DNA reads TGTGCCAGCAGTTTGCCGGGACTAGCGGGGGTCAATGAGCAGTTCTTC. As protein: CASSLPGLAGVNEQFF.